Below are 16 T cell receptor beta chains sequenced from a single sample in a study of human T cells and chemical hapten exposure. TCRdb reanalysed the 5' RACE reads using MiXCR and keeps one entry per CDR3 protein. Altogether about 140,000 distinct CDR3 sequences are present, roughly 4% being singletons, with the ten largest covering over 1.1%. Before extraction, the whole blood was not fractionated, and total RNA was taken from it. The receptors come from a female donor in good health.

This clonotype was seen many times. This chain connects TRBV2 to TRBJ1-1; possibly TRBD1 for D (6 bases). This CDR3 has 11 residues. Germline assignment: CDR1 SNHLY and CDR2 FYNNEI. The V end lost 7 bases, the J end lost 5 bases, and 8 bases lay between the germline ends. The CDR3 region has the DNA TGTGCCAGCAAAGGGGGGACTGAAGCTTTCTTT. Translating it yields CASKGGTEAFF.

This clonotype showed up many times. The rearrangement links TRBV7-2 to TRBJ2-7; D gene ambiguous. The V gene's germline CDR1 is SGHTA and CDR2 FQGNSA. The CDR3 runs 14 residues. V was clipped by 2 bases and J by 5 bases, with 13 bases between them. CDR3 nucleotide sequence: TGTGCCAGCAGCTTAAAACAGCTCTCGGACGAGCAGTACTTC. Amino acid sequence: CASSLKQLSDEQYF.

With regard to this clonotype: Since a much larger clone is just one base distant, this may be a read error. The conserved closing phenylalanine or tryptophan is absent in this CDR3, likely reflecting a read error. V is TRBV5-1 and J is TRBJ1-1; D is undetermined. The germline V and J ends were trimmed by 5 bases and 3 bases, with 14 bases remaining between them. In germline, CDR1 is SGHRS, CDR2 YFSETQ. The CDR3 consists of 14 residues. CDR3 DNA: TGCGCCAGCAGTTCCGGGCAGGCGGACACTGAAGCTTTCTTG. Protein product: CASSSGQADTEAFL.

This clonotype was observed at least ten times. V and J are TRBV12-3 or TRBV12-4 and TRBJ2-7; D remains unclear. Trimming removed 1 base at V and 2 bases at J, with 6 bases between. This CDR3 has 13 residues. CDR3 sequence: CASSLDGPYEQYF. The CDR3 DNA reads TGTGCCAGCAGTTTAGACGGCCCCTACGAGCAGTACTTC.

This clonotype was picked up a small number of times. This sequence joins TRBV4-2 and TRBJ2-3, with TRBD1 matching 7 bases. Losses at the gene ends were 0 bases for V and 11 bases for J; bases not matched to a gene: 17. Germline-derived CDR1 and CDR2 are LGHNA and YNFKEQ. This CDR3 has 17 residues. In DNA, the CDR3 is TGTGCCAGCAGCCAAGATCACAGGGGAAGTGGAGGTGGGGGGCAGTATTTT. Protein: CASSQDHRGSGGGGQYF.

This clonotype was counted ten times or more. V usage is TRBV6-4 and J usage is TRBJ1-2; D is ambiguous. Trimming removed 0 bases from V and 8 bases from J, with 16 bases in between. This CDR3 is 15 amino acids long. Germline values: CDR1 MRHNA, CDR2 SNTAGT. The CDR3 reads CASSDSPDGAYGYTF. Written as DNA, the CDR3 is TGTGCCAGCAGTGACTCACCGGACGGAGCCTACGGCTACACCTTC.

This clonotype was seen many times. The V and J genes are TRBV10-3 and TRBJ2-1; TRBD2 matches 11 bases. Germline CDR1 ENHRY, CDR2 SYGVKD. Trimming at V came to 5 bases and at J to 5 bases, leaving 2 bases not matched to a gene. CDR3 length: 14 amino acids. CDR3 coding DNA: TGTGCCATCAGTCCTAGCGGGGGGAACAATGAGCAGTTCTTC. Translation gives CAISPSGGNNEQFF.

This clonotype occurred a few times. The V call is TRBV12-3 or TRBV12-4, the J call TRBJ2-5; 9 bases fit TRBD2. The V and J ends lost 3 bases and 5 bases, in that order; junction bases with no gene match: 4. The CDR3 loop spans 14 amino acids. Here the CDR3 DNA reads TGTGCCAGCAGTTTGAGCGGGGGGTCGGAGACCCAGTACTTC. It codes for CASSLSGGSETQYF.

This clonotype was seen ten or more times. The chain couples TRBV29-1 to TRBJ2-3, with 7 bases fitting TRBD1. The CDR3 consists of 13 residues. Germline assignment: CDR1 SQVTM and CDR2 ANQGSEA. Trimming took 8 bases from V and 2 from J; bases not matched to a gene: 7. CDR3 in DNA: TGCAGCACGACAGGGAAGTACACAGATACGCAGTATTTT. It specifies CSTTGKYTDTQYF.

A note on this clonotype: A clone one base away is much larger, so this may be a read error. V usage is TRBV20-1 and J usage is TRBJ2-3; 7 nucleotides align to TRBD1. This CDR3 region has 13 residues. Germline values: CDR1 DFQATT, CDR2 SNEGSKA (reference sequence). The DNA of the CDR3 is TGCAGCCCAAGACAGGGAAACACAGATAAGCAGTATTTT. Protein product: CSPRQGNTDKQYF.

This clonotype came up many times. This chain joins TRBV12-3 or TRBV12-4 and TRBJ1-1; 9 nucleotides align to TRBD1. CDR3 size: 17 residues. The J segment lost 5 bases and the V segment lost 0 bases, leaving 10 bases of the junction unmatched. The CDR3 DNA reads TGTGCCAGCAGTTTAGCTCCGGGACAGGGACCCGGAACTGAAGCTTTCTTT. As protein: CASSLAPGQGPGTEAFF.

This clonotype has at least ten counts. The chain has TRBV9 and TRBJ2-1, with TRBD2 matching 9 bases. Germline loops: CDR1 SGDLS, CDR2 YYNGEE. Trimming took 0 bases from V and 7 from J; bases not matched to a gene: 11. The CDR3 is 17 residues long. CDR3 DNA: TGTGCCAGCAGCGTAGATGCGGGGGGGCGCTATACGAATGAGCAGTTCTTC. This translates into CASSVDAGGRYTNEQFF.

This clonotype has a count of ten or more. CDR3: CATSRGEGTYGYTF. The CDR3 coding sequence is TGTGCCACCAGCAGAGGAGAGGGGACCTATGGCTACACCTTC. This rearrangement joins TRBV15 to TRBJ1-2; a possible D gene is TRBD1 (5 bases). V was shortened by 1 base and J by 4 bases, with 10 bases between the two germline ends. Germline CDR1 reads LNHNV; CDR2 reads YYDKDF (reference sequence). CDR3 size: 14 residues.

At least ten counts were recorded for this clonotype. The CDR3 DNA reads as TGTGCCAGCAGTCAAAGAAAGGGGATGAAAAACATTCAGTACTTC. Amino acid sequence: CASSQRKGMKNIQYF. J is TRBJ2-4 and V is TRBV14, with D maybe TRBD1 (5 bases). V gave up 6 bases and J gave up 4 bases, with 16 bases separating them. CDR3 length equals 15 residues. The germline V gene encodes CDR1 SGHDN and CDR2 FVKESK.

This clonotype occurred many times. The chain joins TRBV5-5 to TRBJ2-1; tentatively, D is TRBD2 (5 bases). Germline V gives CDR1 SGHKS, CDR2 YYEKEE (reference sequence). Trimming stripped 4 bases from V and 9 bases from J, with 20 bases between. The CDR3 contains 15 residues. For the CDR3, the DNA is TGTGCCAGCAGCCCCCAGGACTGGGAAGGAGGTGAGCAGTTCTTC. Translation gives CASSPQDWEGGEQFF.

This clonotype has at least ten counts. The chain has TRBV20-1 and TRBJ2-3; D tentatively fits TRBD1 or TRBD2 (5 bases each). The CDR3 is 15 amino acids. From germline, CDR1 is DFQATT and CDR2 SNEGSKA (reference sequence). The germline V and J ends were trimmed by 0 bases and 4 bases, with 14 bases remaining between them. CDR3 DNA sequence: TGCAGTGCTAGAGAGGCCAGGGAGCGATCAGATACGCAGTATTTT. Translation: CSAREARERSDTQYF.